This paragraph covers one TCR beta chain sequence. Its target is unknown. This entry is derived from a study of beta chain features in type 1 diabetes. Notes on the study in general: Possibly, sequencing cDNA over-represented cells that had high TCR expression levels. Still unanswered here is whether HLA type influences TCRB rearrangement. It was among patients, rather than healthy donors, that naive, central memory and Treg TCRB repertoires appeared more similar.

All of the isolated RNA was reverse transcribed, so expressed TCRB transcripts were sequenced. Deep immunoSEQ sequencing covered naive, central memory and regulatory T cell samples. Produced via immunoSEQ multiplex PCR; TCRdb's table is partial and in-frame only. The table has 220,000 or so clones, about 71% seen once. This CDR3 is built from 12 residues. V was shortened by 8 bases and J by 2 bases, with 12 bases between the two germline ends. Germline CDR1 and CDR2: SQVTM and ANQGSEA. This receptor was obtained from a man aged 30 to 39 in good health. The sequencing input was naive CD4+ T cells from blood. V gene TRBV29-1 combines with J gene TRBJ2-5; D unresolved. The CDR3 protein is CSIMRGQETQYF. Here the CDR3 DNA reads TGCAGCATCATGCGCGGTCAAGAGACCCAGTACTTC.